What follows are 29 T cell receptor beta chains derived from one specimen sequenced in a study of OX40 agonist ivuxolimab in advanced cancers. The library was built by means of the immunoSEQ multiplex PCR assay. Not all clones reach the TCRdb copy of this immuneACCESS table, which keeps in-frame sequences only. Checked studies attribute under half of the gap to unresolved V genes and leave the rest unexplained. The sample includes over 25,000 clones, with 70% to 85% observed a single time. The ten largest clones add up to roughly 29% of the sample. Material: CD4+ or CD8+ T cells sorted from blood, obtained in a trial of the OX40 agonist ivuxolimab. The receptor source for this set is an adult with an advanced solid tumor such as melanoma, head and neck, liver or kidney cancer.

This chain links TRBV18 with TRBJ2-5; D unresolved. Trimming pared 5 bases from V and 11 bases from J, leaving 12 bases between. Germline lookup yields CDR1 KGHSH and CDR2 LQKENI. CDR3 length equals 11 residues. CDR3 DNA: TGTGCCAGCTCAGAAGACACTGTGCAGTACTTC. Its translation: CASSEDTVQYF.

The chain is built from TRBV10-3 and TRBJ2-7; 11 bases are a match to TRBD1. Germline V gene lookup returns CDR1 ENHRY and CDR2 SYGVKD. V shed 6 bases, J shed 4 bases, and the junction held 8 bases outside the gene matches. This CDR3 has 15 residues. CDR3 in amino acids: CAIRGAGQGEYEQYF. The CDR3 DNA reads TGTGCCATCAGGGGAGCGGGACAGGGGGAGTACGAGCAGTACTTC.

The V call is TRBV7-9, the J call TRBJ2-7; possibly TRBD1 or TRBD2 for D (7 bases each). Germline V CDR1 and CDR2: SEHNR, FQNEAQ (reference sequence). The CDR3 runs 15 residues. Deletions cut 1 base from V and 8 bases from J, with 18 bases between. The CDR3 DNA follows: TGTGCCAGCAGCTTAGTATTGGGAGGGGGCGCCCAGCAGTACTTC. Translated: CASSLVLGGGAQQYF.

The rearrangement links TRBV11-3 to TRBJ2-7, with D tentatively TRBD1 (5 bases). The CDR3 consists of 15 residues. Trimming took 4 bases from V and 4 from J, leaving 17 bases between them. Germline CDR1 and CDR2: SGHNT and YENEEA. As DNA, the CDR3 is TGTGCCAGCAGCTCCCGTTTGGCAGGGAATTACGAGCAGTACTTC. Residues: CASSSRLAGNYEQYF.

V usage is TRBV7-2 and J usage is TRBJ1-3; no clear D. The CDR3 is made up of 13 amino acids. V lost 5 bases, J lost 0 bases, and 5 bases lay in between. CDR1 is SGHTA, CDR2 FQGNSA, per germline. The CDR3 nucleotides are TGTGCCAGCAGCCTAGTCTCTGGAAACACCATATATTTT. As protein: CASSLVSGNTIYF.

DNA of the CDR3: TGTGCCGGGAGAGGGCAGGGGAGATACGAGCAGTACTTC. Protein: CAGRGQGRYEQYF. The chain has TRBV6-6 and TRBJ2-7, with TRBD1 as a possible D gene (6 bases). Trimming shortened V by 11 bases and J by 4 bases, and 18 bases separated the two germline ends. There are 13 residues in the CDR3. Germline-derived CDR1 and CDR2 are MNHNY and SVGAGI (reference sequence).

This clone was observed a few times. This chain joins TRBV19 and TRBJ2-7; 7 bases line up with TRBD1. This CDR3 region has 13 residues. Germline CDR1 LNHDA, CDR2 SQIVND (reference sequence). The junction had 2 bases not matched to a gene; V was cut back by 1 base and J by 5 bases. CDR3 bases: TGTGCCAGTAGTATAGCCGGGACAGACGAGCAGTACTTC. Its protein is CASSIAGTDEQYF.

The CDR3 loop is CASSLEAGLTYEQYF. As DNA, the CDR3 is TGTGCCAGCAGTTTAGAGGCAGGGCTAACCTACGAGCAGTACTTC. The chain uses TRBV27 and TRBJ2-7; maybe TRBD1 (5 bases). The CDR3 contains 15 residues. With 2 bases removed from V and 2 bases from J, the gap between germline ends came to 13 bases. Germline CDR1 is MNHEY and CDR2 is SMNVEV (reference sequence).

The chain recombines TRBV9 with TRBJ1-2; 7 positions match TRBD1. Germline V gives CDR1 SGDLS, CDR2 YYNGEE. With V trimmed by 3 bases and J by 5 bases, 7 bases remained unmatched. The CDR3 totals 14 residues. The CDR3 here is CASSDSGTAYGYTF. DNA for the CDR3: TGTGCCAGCAGCGATTCCGGGACAGCATATGGCTACACCTTC. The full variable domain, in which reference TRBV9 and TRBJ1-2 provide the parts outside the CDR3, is DSGVTQTPKHLITATGQRVTLRCSPRSGDLSVYWYQQSLDQGLQFLIQYYNGEERAKGNILERFSAQQFPDLHSELNLSSLELGDSALYFCASSDSGTAYGYTFGSGTRLTVV.

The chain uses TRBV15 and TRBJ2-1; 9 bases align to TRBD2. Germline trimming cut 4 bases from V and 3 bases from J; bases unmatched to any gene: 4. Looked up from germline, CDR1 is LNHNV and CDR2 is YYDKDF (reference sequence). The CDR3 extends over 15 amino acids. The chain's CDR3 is CATSKTSGFYNEQFF. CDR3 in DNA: TGTGCCACCAGCAAGACTAGCGGTTTCTACAATGAGCAGTTCTTC.

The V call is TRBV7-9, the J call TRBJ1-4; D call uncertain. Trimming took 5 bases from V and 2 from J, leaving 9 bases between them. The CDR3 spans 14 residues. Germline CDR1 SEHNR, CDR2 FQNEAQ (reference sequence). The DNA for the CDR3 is TGTGCCAGCAGCCCCCCATGGACTAATGAAAAACTGTTTTTT. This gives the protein CASSPPWTNEKLFF.

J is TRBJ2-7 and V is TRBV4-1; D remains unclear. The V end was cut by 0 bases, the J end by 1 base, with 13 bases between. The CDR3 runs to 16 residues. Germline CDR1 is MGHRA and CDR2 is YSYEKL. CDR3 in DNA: TGCGCCAGCAGCCAAGATAGGCAGGACCGATCCTACGAGCAGTACTTC. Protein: CASSQDRQDRSYEQYF.

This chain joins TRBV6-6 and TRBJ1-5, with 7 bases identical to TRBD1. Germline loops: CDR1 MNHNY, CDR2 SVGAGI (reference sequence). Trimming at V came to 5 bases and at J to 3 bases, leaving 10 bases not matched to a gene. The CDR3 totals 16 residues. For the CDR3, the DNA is TGTGCCAGCAGTCACCAAGGGACAGCCACCAATCAGCCCCAGCATTTT. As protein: CASSHQGTATNQPQHF.

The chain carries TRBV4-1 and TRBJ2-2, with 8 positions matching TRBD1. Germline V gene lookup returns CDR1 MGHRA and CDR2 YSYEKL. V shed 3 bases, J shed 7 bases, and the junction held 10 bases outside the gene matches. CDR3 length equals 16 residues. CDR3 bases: TGCGCCAGCAGCCATGAAAGGACAGGGTGGAGCGGGGAGCTGTTTTTT. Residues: CASSHERTGWSGELFF.

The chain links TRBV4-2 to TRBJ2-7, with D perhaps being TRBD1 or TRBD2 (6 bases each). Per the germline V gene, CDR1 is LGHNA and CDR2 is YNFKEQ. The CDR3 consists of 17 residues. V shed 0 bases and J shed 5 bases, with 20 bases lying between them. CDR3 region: CASSQDVSPGGRDEQYF. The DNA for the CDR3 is TGTGCCAGCAGCCAAGATGTTTCGCCCGGGGGCAGGGACGAGCAGTACTTC.

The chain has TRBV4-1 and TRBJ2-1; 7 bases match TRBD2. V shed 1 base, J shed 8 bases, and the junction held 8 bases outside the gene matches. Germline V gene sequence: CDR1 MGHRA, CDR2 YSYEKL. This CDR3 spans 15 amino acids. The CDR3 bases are TGCGCCAGCAGCCAAGTACTAGCGTCCCTCGATGAGCAGTTCTTC. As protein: CASSQVLASLDEQFF.

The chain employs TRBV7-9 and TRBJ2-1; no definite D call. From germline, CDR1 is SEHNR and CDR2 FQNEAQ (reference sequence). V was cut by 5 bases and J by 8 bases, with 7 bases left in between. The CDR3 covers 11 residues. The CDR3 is CASSPLYEQFF. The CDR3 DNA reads TGTGCCAGCAGCCCATTATATGAGCAGTTCTTC.

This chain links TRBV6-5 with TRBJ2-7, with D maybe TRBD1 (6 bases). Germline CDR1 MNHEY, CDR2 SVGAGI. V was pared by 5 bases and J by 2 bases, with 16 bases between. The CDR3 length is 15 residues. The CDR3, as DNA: TGTGCCAGCAGTAGTCGAACAGGGAAAGCCTACGAGCAGTACTTC. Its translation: CASSSRTGKAYEQYF.

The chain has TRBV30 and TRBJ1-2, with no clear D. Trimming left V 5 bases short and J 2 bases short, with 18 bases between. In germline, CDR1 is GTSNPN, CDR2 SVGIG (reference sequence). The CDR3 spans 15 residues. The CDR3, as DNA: TGTGCCTGGTGGGAAATGGCAGGATACAACTATGGCTACACCTTC. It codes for CAWWEMAGYNYGYTF.

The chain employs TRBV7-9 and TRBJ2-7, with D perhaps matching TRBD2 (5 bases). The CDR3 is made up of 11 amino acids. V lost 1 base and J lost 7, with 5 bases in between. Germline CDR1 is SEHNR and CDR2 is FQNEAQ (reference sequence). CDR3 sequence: CASSLVAEQYF. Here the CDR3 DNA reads TGTGCCAGCAGCTTAGTAGCGGAGCAGTACTTC.

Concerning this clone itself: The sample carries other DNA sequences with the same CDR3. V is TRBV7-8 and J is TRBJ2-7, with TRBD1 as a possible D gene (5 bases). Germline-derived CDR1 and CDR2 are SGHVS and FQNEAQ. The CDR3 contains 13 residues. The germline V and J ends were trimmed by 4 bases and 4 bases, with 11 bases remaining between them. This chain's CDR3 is CASSSGQVYEQYF. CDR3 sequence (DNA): TGTGCCAGCAGCTCTGGACAAGTGTACGAGCAGTACTTC.

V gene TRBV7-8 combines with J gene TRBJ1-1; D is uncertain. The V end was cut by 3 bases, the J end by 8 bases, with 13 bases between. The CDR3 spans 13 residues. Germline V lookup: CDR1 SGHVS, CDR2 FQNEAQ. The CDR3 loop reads CASSLIGTSEAFF. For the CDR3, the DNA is TGTGCCAGCAGCTTGATCGGTACGTCAGAAGCTTTCTTT.

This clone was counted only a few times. Here the CDR3 reads CASSPTGVSNQPQHF. The CDR3 DNA reads as TGTGCCAGCTCACCCACAGGGGTAAGCAATCAGCCCCAGCATTTT. The chain has TRBV18 and TRBJ1-5, with 7 bases fitting TRBD1. The length of the CDR3 is 15 residues. Germline V gene lookup returns CDR1 KGHSH and CDR2 LQKENI. Trimming removed 3 bases from V and 1 base from J; junction bases left unmatched: 3. Supplemented by reference TRBV18 and TRBJ1-5, the full variable domain reads NAGVMQNPRHLVRRRGQEARLRCSPMKGHSHVYWYRQLPEEGLKFMVYLQKENIIDESGMPKERFSAEFPKEGPSILRIQQVVRGDSAAYFCASSPTGVSNQPQHFGDGTRLSIL.

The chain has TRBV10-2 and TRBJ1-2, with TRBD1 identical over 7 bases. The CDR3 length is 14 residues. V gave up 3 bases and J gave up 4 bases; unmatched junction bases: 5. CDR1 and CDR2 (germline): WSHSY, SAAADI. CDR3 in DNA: TGCGCCAGCAGTGATTTGACAGGGACCTATGGCTACACCTTC. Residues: CASSDLTGTYGYTF.

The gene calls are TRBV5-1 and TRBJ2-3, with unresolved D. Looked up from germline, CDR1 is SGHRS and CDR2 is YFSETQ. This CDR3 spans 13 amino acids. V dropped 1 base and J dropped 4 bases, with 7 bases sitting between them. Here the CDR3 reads CASSLWVADTQYF. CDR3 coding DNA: TGCGCCAGCAGCTTGTGGGTAGCAGATACGCAGTATTTT.

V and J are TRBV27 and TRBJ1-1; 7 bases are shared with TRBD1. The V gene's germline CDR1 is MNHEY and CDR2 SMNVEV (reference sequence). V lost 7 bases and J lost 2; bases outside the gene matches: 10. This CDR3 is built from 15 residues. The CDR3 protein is CASTPSGGFNTEAFF. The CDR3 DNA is TGTGCCAGCACCCCCTCAGGGGGTTTCAACACTGAAGCTTTCTTT.

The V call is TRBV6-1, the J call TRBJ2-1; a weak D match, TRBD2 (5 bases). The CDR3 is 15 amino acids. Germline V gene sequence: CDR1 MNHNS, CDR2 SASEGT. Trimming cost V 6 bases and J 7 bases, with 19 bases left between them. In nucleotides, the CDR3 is TGTGCCAGCAGCTTGGCGGGCCCCTCGTGGAATGAGCAGTTCTTC. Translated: CASSLAGPSWNEQFF.

The CDR3 spells CASSLGPPADTQYF. The CDR3 region has the DNA TGTGCCAGCAGCTTAGGGCCCCCCGCAGATACGCAGTATTTT. This chain connects TRBV11-2 to TRBJ2-3; D unclear. Germline V gene sequence: CDR1 SGHAT, CDR2 FQNNGV. V dropped 1 base and J dropped 4 bases, with 9 bases sitting between them. This CDR3 has 14 amino acids.

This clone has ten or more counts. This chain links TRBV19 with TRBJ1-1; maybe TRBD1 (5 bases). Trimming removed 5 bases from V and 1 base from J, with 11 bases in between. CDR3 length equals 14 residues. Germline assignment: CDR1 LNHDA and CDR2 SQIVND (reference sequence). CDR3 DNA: TGTGCCAGTAGTTCTTCAGGGCCGAACACTGAAGCTTTCTTT. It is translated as CASSSSGPNTEAFF.